These 26 T cell receptor beta chains originate from one sample sequenced in a study of response to subunit inactivated influenza vaccine. In TCRdb, the RT-PCR reads were re-called with MiXCR into one record per CDR3 protein. The sample has approximately 530,000 distinct CDR3 sequences, approximately 13% seen once. The sample here was PBMCs from blood, taken 40 to 50 days after vaccination. Receptors originate from a man between 50 and 59 years old who received an inactivated influenza vaccine.

This clonotype was recorded at least ten times. The gene calls are TRBV20-1 and TRBJ1-2; D is unclear. The CDR3 is made up of 12 amino acids. Germline V gene sequence: CDR1 DFQATT, CDR2 SNEGSKA (reference sequence). Trimming removed 6 bases from V and 6 bases from J, with 14 bases in between. For the CDR3, the DNA is TGCAGTGCCTTGTGGGGAAGAAATGGCTACACCTTC. Translation gives CSALWGRNGYTF.

This clonotype has only a few counts. The chain joins TRBV12-3 or TRBV12-4 to TRBJ2-5; 13 positions agree with TRBD2. The CDR3 runs 15 residues. J lost 1 base, V lost 5 bases, and 1 base had no gene match. In DNA form, the CDR3 reads TGTGCCAGCAGTGGGACTAGCGGGACCCAAGAGACCCAGTACTTC. Translating it yields CASSGTSGTQETQYF.

V gene TRBV15 combines with J gene TRBJ2-3; 8 nucleotides match TRBD1. Trimming removed 4 bases from V and 5 bases from J; junction bases left unmatched: 17. The CDR3 runs 18 residues. The V gene's germline CDR1 is LNHNV and CDR2 YYDKDF (reference sequence). In DNA, the CDR3 is TGTGCCACCAGCACCCCCATAGGAGGCAGGGGGCAGGTAGATACGCAGTATTTT. Translating gives CATSTPIGGRGQVDTQYF.

This chain joins TRBV12-3 or TRBV12-4 and TRBJ2-7; TRBD2 might be the D (5 bases). The V end was cut by 5 bases, the J end by 0 bases, with 14 bases between. This CDR3 spans 15 amino acids. The CDR3, as DNA: TGTGCCAGCAGTCCGGGGTCACTGAGCTCCTACGAGCAGTACTTC. Translation: CASSPGSLSSYEQYF.

The chain links TRBV7-9 to TRBJ1-2; D remains ambiguous. Germline CDR1 SEHNR, CDR2 FQNEAQ (reference sequence). Trimming pared 4 bases from V and 6 bases from J, leaving 9 bases between. This CDR3 is built from 12 residues. The CDR3 DNA reads as TGTGCCAGCAGCTCAGTTGGGGATGGCTACACCTTC. Translated, it gives CASSSVGDGYTF.

The chain uses TRBV7-2 and TRBJ2-2; D may be TRBD2 (5 bases). Germline-derived CDR1 and CDR2 are SGHTA and FQGNSA. V was shortened by 5 bases and J by 7 bases, with 11 bases between the two germline ends. The CDR3 loop spans 13 amino acids. The CDR3 is CASSPVGGGELFF. The CDR3 DNA reads as TGTGCCAGCAGCCCCGTTGGAGGCGGGGAGCTGTTTTTT.

CDR3 DNA sequence: TGTGCCAGCAGTTTCGGCCAGGGCCTCGAAGCTTTCTTT. The encoded protein is CASSFGQGLEAFF. The J gene is TRBJ1-1, the V gene TRBV28, with D perhaps TRBD1 (5 bases). Germline CDR1 and CDR2: MDHEN and SYDVKM. The CDR3 consists of 13 residues. Trimming shortened V by 3 bases and J by 8 bases, and 13 bases separated the two germline ends.

The chain carries TRBV2 and TRBJ2-7; 10 bases agree with TRBD1. From germline, CDR1 is SNHLY and CDR2 FYNNEI. The CDR3 spans 12 residues. V dropped 8 bases and J dropped 6; count of bases not matched to a gene: 4. The CDR3 DNA is TGTGCCAGCGGGGACAGGGGTACCGAGCAGTACTTC. Protein product: CASGDRGTEQYF.

The rearrangement links TRBV28 to TRBJ2-1; 9 bases fit TRBD2. CDR3 length: 19 amino acids. CDR1 and CDR2 from the germline V gene are MDHEN and SYDVKM. Losses at the gene ends were 7 bases for V and 0 bases for J; bases not matched to a gene: 16. CDR3: CASNPRGGMGLASYNEQFF. The DNA for the CDR3 is TGTGCCAGCAACCCGAGGGGAGGGATGGGACTAGCCTCCTACAATGAGCAGTTCTTC.

This clonotype occurred many times. V usage is TRBV7-2 and J usage is TRBJ2-5; 10 nucleotides match TRBD2. The germline V gene has CDR1 SGHTA and CDR2 FQGNSA. CDR3 size: 15 residues. The V segment lost 2 bases and the J segment 2 bases; nucleotides outside the gene matches: 2. As DNA, the CDR3 is TGTGCCAGCAGCTTACCTAGCGGGGGACAAGAGACCCAGTACTTC. Protein: CASSLPSGGQETQYF.

This clonotype was counted many times. The chain has TRBV4-2 and TRBJ1-5, with 7 bases matching TRBD1. V shed 0 bases and J 3 bases; nucleotides not matched to a gene: 8. The CDR3 is made up of 17 amino acids. CDR1 and CDR2 (germline): LGHNA, YNFKEQ. CDR3 residues: CASSQDIGQGVNQPQHF. CDR3 in DNA: TGTGCCAGCAGCCAAGATATCGGGCAGGGGGTCAATCAGCCCCAGCATTTT.

The chain couples TRBV10-2 to TRBJ1-1, with no clear D. Looked up from germline, CDR1 is WSHSY and CDR2 is SAAADI. With 7 bases removed from V and 7 bases from J, the gap between germline ends came to 19 bases. The CDR3 length is 14 residues. The DNA for the CDR3 is TGCGCCAGCACGGGCACCACTGGTGAAGGTGAAGCTTTCTTT. It yields the protein CASTGTTGEGEAFF.

This clonotype has at least ten counts. The V call is TRBV7-2, the J call TRBJ1-5; D gene uncertain. V gave up 5 bases and J gave up 4 bases, with 12 bases separating them. The CDR3 length is 14 residues. CDR1 is SGHTA, CDR2 FQGNSA, per germline. CDR3 nucleotide sequence: TGTGCCAGCAGCCCTAACCTAGGTAATCAGCCCCAGCATTTT. It translates to CASSPNLGNQPQHF. The complete variable domain, with remaining parts taken from reference TRBV7-2 and TRBJ1-5, reads GAGVSQSPSNKVTEKGKDVELRCDPISGHTALYWYRQSLGQGLEFLIYFQGNSAPDKSGLPSDRFSAERTGGSVSTLTIQRTQQEDSAVYLCASSPNLGNQPQHFGDGTRLSIL.

This sequence joins TRBV5-1 and TRBJ2-7; D is perhaps TRBD1 (5 bases). Germline V gene lookup returns CDR1 SGHRS and CDR2 YFSETQ. The CDR3 totals 15 residues. V was cut by 1 base and J by 2 bases, with 13 bases left in between. Here the CDR3 reads CASSLTSTATYEQYF. For the CDR3, the DNA is TGCGCCAGCAGCTTGACATCGACAGCTACCTACGAGCAGTACTTC. Supplemented by reference TRBV5-1 and TRBJ2-7, the full variable domain reads KAGVTQTPRYLIKTRGQQVTLSCSPISGHRSVSWYQQTPGQGLQFLFEYFSETQRNKGNFPGRFSGRQFSNSRSEMNVSTLELGDSALYLCASSLTSTATYEQYFGPGTRLTVT.

The V call is TRBV27, the J call TRBJ2-2, with 9 bases matching TRBD1. CDR1 is MNHEY and CDR2 is SMNVEV in the germline V gene (reference sequence). The CDR3 spans 15 residues. The junction had 4 bases not matched to a gene; V was cut back by 3 bases and J by 5 bases. The CDR3 DNA reads TGTGCCAGCAGTTTGGGGACAGGGCTAACCGGGGAGCTGTTTTTT. As protein: CASSLGTGLTGELFF.

This clonotype has a handful of counts. This rearrangement joins TRBV12-3 or TRBV12-4 to TRBJ2-3, with no clear D. This CDR3 contains 14 residues. Between the trimmed V and J ends, which lost 7 bases and 2 bases, there was a span of 13 bases. The CDR3 here is CASKSLQFTDTQYF. CDR3 bases: TGTGCCAGCAAATCACTGCAGTTCACAGATACGCAGTATTTT.

The chain is built from TRBV29-1 and TRBJ2-7; D not certain. There are 12 residues in the CDR3. V was cut by 1 base and J by 7 bases, with 11 bases left in between. CDR1 SQVTM and CDR2 ANQGSEA come from the germline V gene. The CDR3 reads CSVEGVEAEQYF. The CDR3 bases are TGCAGCGTTGAAGGGGTAGAGGCGGAGCAGTACTTC.

The sample holds a few counts of this clonotype. V is TRBV7-3 and J is TRBJ2-2; TRBD1 might be the D (5 bases). Trimming cost V 1 base and J 5 bases, with 8 bases left between them. Germline V gene lookup returns CDR1 SGHTA and CDR2 FQGTGA. There are 14 residues in the CDR3. The CDR3 region is CASSLKGWTGELFF. CDR3 nucleotide sequence: TGTGCCAGCAGCTTAAAGGGGTGGACCGGGGAGCTGTTTTTT.

Comment on this clonotype: This may stem from a read error, because a much larger clone lies one nucleotide away. The genes are TRBV25-1 and TRBJ2-1, with TRBD2 as a possible D gene (5 bases). Germline values: CDR1 MGHDK, CDR2 SYGVNS. This CDR3 is 12 amino acids long. The CDR3 loop reads CSSSPLRDEQFF. The DNA of the CDR3 is TGTTCCAGCTCGCCTCTGAGGGATGAGCAGTTCTTC.

The chain recombines TRBV29-1 with TRBJ1-2; D is uncertain. In germline, CDR1 is SQVTM, CDR2 ANQGSEA. Trimming stripped 7 bases from V and 2 bases from J, with 14 bases between. CDR3 length: 13 residues. CDR3 DNA sequence: TGCAGCGCCTTGGAAGGCGCCAACTATGGCTACACCTTC. It specifies CSALEGANYGYTF.

The chain has TRBV12-3 or TRBV12-4 and TRBJ2-3; 8 bases line up with TRBD2. The CDR3 contains 16 residues. The J segment lost 5 bases and the V segment lost 3 bases, leaving 10 bases of the junction unmatched. CDR3 in amino acids: CASSFTQRGFLDTQYF. The CDR3 DNA reads as TGTGCCAGCAGTTTCACCCAGCGGGGGTTTTTAGATACGCAGTATTTT.

Only a few counts were recorded for this clonotype. V gene TRBV5-8 combines with J gene TRBJ2-3; tentatively, D is TRBD2 (6 bases). The CDR3 length is 15 residues. Trimming stripped 6 bases from V and 1 base from J, with 15 bases between. In germline, CDR1 is SGHTS, CDR2 YDEGEE. DNA of the CDR3: TGTGCCAGCACCCCGGGCGGGGTGCGCACAGATACGCAGTATTTT. Its translation: CASTPGGVRTDTQYF. The full variable domain, its missing parts supplied by reference TRBV5-8 and TRBJ2-3, is EAGVTQSPTHLIKTRGQQATLRCSPISGHTSVYWYQQALGLGLQFLLWYDEGEERNRGNFPPRFSGRQFPNYSSELNVNALELEDSALYLCASTPGGVRTDTQYFGPGTRLTVL.

The rearrangement links TRBV12-3 or TRBV12-4 to TRBJ2-3; the match to TRBD2 covers 10 bases. After removal of 2 bases from V and 0 bases from J, the junction contained 5 bases not matched to a gene. CDR3 length equals 17 residues. The CDR3 reads CASSLRAGGPSTDTQYF. The CDR3 coding sequence is TGTGCCAGCAGTTTACGAGCGGGAGGGCCTAGCACAGATACGCAGTATTTT.

The gene calls are TRBV6-2 or TRBV6-3 and TRBJ2-2, with 8 bases fitting TRBD2. Per the germline V gene, CDR1 is MNHEY and CDR2 is SVGEGT. V trimming: 0 bases; J trimming: 6 bases; junction bases outside the gene matches: 15. This CDR3 region has 19 residues. CDR3 in amino acids: CASSYSSVVISGRPGELFF. CDR3 nucleotide sequence: TGTGCCAGCAGTTACTCCTCAGTCGTAATCAGCGGGAGACCCGGGGAGCTGTTTTTT.

This clonotype appeared many times. V gene TRBV7-8 combines with J gene TRBJ2-1; maybe TRBD2 (5 bases). V lost 3 bases to trimming and J lost 8 bases, with 8 bases between them. This CDR3 is built from 12 residues. The germline CDR1 and CDR2 sequences are SGHVS and FQNEAQ. Written as DNA, the CDR3 is TGTGCCAGCAGCTTGGGAGTGGATGAGCAGTTCTTC. It encodes CASSLGVDEQFF.

The chain uses TRBV28 and TRBJ2-3; D call uncertain. V lost 4 bases and J 5 bases, leaving 10 bases between the germline ends. CDR3 length equals 13 residues. Germline values: CDR1 MDHEN, CDR2 SYDVKM. CDR3 DNA: TGTGCCAGCAGTTCCCTCTTGGGAGATACGCAGTATTTT. It translates to CASSSLLGDTQYF. The full variable domain, completed using reference TRBV28 and TRBJ2-3, is DVKVTQSSRYLVKRTGEKVFLECVQDMDHENMFWYRQDPGLGLRLIYFSYDVKMKEKGDIPEGYSVSREKKERFSLILESASTNQTSMYLCASSSLLGDTQYFGPGTRLTVL.